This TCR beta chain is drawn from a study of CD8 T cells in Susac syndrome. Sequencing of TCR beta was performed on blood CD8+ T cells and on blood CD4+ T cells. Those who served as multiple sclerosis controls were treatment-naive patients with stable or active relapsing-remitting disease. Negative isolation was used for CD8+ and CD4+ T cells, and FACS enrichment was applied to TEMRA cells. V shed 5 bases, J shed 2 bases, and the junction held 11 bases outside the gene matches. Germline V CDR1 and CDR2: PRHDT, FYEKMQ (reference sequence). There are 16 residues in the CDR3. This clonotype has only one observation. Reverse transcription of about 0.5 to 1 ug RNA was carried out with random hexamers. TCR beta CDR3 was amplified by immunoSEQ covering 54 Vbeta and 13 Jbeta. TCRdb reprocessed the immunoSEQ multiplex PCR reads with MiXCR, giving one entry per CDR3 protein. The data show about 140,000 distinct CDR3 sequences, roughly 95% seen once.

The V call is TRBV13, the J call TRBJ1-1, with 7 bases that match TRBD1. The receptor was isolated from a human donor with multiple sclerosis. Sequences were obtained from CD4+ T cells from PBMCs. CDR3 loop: CASSTDRALFNTEAFF. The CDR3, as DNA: TGTGCCAGCAGCACCGACAGGGCCCTCTTTAACACTGAAGCTTTCTTT.